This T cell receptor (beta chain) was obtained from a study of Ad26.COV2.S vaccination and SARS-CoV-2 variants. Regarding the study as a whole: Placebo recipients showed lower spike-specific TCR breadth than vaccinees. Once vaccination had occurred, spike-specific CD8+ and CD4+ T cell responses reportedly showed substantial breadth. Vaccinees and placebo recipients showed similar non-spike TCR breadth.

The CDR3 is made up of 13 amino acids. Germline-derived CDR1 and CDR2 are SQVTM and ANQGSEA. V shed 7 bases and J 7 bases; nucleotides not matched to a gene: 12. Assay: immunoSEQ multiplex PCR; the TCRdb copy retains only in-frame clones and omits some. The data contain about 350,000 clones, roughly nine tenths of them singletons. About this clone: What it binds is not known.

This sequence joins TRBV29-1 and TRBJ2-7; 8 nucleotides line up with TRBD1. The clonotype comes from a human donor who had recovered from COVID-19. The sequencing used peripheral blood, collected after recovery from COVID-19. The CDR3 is CSATGQAGEEQYF. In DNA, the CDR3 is TGCAGCGCTACGGGACAGGCCGGGGAAGAGCAGTACTTC.